The next 11 T cell receptor beta chains were all read from a single sample in a study of beta chain features in type 1 diabetes. Sequencing targeted expressed TCRB transcripts, as all isolated RNA had been reverse transcribed. Repertoires were generated with immunoSEQ multiplex PCR, while TCRdb's copy carries only in-frame clones and drops some. The profile shows around 500,000 clones, approximately 10% of them singletons. The sample was naive CD4+ T cells from blood. These TCRs come from a young woman in good health.

V usage is TRBV4-2 and J usage is TRBJ2-7, with 7 bases lining up with TRBD1. Germline V gene lookup returns CDR1 LGHNA and CDR2 YNFKEQ. This CDR3 region has 16 residues. The J segment lost 0 bases and the V segment lost 6 bases, leaving 11 bases of the junction unmatched. The CDR3 DNA is TGTGCCAGCAGTCCCGACAGGGCTCGGAACTCCTACGAGCAGTACTTC. This gives the protein CASSPDRARNSYEQYF.

This clone was seen a handful of times. The chain has TRBV10-3 and TRBJ2-3; D is uncertain. The length of the CDR3 is 13 residues. CDR1 ENHRY and CDR2 SYGVKD come from the germline V gene. Trimming cost V 6 bases and J 5 bases, with 12 bases left between them. CDR3 amino acids: CAISVQLQDTQYF. Written as DNA, the CDR3 is TGTGCCATCAGCGTTCAGCTTCAAGATACGCAGTATTTT.

This chain connects TRBV5-1 to TRBJ1-2; no definite D call. In germline, CDR1 is SGHRS, CDR2 YFSETQ. With 1 base removed from V and 3 bases from J, the gap between germline ends came to 7 bases. This CDR3 is 13 amino acids long. The CDR3 here is CASSLTEHYGYTF. The CDR3, as DNA: TGCGCCAGCAGCTTGACAGAACACTATGGCTACACCTTC.

There are many counts of this clone. This chain joins TRBV30 and TRBJ2-7, with a possible D match to TRBD1 (6 bases). Germline-derived CDR1 and CDR2 are GTSNPN and SVGIG (reference sequence). The CDR3 spans 12 residues. V was pared by 4 bases and J by 6 bases, with 13 bases between. CDR3 loop: CAWTRGMGEQYF. CDR3 DNA sequence: TGTGCCTGGACGAGGGGGATGGGCGAGCAGTACTTC. The complete variable domain, with remaining parts taken from reference TRBV30 and TRBJ2-7, reads SQTIHQWPATLVQPVGSPLSLECTVEGTSNPNLYWYRQAAGRGLQLLFYSVGIGQISSEVPQNLSASRPQDRQFILSSKKLLLSDSGFYLCAWTRGMGEQYFGPGTRLTVT.

The chain combines TRBV7-3 with TRBJ1-6; D perhaps matches TRBD1 (5 bases). CDR1 SGHTA and CDR2 FQGTGA come from the germline V gene. This CDR3 is built from 16 residues. V dropped 1 base and J dropped 8 bases, with 15 bases sitting between them. The CDR3 is CASSLSGAPGDSPLHF. The CDR3 nucleotides read TGTGCCAGCAGCTTAAGTGGGGCACCGGGTGATTCACCCCTCCACTTT. Supplemented by reference TRBV7-3 and TRBJ1-6, the full variable domain reads GAGVSQTPSNKVTEKGKYVELRCDPISGHTALYWYRQSLGQGPEFLIYFQGTGAADDSGLPNDRFFAVRPEGSVSTLKIQRTERGDSAVYLCASSLSGAPGDSPLHFGNGTRLTVT.

The J gene is TRBJ2-1, the V gene TRBV29-1; 8 nucleotides match TRBD1. Germline CDR1 and CDR2: SQVTM and ANQGSEA. V shed 8 bases and J 8 bases; nucleotides not matched to a gene: 5. The CDR3 sequence is 11 residues long. Written as DNA, the CDR3 is TGCAGCTTCAACAGGGGGGATGAGCAGTTCTTC. This gives the protein CSFNRGDEQFF.

The gene calls are TRBV7-9 and TRBJ1-6; D unclear. This CDR3 is built from 15 residues. Trimming stripped 2 bases from V and 2 bases from J, with 7 bases between. Germline assignment: CDR1 SEHNR and CDR2 FQNEAQ (reference sequence). The CDR3 loop reads CASSLFRPYNSPLHF. The CDR3 DNA is TGTGCCAGCAGCTTATTTAGACCCTATAATTCACCCCTCCACTTT.

This clone was detected once. A read error may explain this, as a much larger clone is one base away. The chain combines TRBV30 with TRBJ2-3, with 13 bases identical to TRBD2. The CDR3 consists of 17 residues. V was pared by 2 bases and J by 6 bases, with 11 bases of the junction left unmatched. CDR1 and CDR2 from the germline V gene are GTSNPN and SVGIG (reference sequence). The CDR3 sequence is CAWSILRTSGRSDTQYF. The CDR3 DNA sequence: TGTGCCTGGAGTATACTGCGGACTAGCGGGAGATCCGATACGCAGTATTTT.

V usage is TRBV2 and J usage is TRBJ1-5; D is undetermined. Germline V gene data show CDR1 as SNHLY and CDR2 as FYNNEI. The ends were cut back, 6 bases at V and 9 bases at J, with 12 bases in the middle. The CDR3 contains 12 residues. CDR3 nucleotide sequence: TGTGCCAGCAGCAGCACAATTTGGCCCCAGCATTTT. The encoded protein is CASSSTIWPQHF. Using reference TRBV2 and TRBJ1-5 for the parts outside the CDR3, the full variable domain is EPEVTQTPSHQVTQMGQEVILRCVPISNHLYFYWYRQILGQKVEFLVSFYNNEISEKSEIFDDQFSVERPDGSNFTLKIRSTKLEDSAMYFCASSSTIWPQHFGDGTRLSIL.

Here the CDR3 reads CASSPRRDRANEQYF. The CDR3 DNA follows: TGTGCCAGCAGCCCTCGCCGGGACAGGGCAAACGAGCAGTACTTC. The rearrangement uses TRBV7-9 and TRBJ2-7, with 9 bases aligning to TRBD1. Germline CDR1 is SEHNR and CDR2 is FQNEAQ (reference sequence). Trimming removed 5 bases from V and 5 bases from J; junction bases left unmatched: 10. The CDR3 covers 15 residues. Supplemented by reference TRBV7-9 and TRBJ2-7, the full variable domain reads DTGVSQNPRHKITKRGQNVTFRCDPISEHNRLYWYRQTLGQGPEFLTYFQNEAQLEKSRLLSDRFSAERPKGSFSTLEIQRTEQGDSAMYLCASSPRRDRANEQYFGPGTRLTVT.

This clone has only a few counts. This sequence joins TRBV5-4 and TRBJ2-7; D is unclear. CDR1 and CDR2 (germline): SGHNT, YYREEE (reference sequence). Trimming cost V 2 bases and J 7 bases, with 16 bases left between them. This CDR3 has 14 amino acids. DNA of the CDR3: TGTGCCAGCAGCTTAGACCTTTTGTGGTGGGAGCAGTACTTC. This gives the protein CASSLDLLWWEQYF.